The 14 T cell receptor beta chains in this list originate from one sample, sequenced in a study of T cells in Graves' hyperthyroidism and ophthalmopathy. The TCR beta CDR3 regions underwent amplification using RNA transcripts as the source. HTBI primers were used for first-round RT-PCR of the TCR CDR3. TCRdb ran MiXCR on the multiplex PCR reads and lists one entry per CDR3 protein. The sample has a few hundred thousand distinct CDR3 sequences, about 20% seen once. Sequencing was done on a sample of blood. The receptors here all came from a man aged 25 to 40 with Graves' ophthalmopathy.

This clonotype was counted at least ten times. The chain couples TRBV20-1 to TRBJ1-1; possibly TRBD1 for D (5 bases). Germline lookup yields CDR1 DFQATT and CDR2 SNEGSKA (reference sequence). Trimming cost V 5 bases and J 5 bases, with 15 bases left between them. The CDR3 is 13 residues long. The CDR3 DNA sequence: TGCAGTGCTTCTATAGGAGGGGTTACTGAAGCTTTCTTT. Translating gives CSASIGGVTEAFF.

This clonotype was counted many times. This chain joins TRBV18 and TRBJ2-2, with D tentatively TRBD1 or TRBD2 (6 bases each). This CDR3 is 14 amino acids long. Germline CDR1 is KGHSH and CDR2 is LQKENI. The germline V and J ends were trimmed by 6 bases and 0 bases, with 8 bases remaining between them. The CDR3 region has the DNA TGTGCCAGCTCCGGGGGCCCGAACACCGGGGAGCTGTTTTTT. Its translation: CASSGGPNTGELFF.

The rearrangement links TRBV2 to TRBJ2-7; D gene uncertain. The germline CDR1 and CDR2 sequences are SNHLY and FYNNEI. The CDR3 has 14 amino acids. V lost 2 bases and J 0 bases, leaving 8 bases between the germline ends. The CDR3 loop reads CASSEIRSSYEQYF. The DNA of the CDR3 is TGTGCCAGCAGTGAAATCAGGAGCTCCTACGAGCAGTACTTC.

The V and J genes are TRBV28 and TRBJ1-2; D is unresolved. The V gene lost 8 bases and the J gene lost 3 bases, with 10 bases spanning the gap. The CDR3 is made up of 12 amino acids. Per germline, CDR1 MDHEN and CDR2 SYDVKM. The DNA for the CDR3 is TGTGCCAGCTCCTCCAGCGACTATGGCTACACCTTC. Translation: CASSSSDYGYTF.

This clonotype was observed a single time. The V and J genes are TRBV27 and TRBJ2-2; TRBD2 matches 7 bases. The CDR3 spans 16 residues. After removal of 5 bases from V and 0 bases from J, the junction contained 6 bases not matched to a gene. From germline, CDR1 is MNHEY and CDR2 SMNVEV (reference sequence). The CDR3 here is CASSRQRGSNTGELFF. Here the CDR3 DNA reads TGTGCCAGCAGTCGGCAGCGGGGCTCGAACACCGGGGAGCTGTTTTTT.

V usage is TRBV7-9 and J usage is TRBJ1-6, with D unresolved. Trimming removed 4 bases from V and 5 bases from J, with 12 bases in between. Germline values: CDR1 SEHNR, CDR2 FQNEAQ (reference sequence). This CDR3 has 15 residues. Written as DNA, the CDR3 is TGTGCCAGCAGCTCCCCCGGGGTGGATAATTCACCCCTCCACTTT. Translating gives CASSSPGVDNSPLHF.

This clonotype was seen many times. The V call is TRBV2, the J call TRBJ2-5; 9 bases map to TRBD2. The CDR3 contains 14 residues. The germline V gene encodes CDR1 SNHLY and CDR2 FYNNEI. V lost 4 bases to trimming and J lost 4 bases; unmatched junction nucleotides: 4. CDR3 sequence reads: CASSGSGSGETQYF. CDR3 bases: TGTGCCAGCAGTGGTAGCGGGAGTGGAGAGACCCAGTACTTC.

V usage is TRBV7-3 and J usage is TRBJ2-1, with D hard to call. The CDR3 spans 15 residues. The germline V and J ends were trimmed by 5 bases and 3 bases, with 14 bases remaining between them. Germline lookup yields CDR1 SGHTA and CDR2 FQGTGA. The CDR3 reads CASSLKGMLYNEQFF. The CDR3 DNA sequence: TGTGCCAGCAGCCTAAAGGGAATGCTCTACAATGAGCAGTTCTTC.

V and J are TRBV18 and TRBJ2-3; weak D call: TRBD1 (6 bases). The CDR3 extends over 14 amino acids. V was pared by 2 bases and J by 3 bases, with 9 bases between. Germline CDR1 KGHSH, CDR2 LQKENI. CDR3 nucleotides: TGTGCCAGCTCACCAGACAGGATAACAGATACGCAGTATTTT. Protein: CASSPDRITDTQYF.

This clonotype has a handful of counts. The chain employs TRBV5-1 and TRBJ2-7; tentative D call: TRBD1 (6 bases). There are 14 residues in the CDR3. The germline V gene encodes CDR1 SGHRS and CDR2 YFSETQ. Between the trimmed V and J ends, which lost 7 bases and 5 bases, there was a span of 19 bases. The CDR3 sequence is CASRQVRGSNEQYF. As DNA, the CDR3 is TGCGCCAGCCGTCAGGTCAGGGGCTCTAACGAGCAGTACTTC.

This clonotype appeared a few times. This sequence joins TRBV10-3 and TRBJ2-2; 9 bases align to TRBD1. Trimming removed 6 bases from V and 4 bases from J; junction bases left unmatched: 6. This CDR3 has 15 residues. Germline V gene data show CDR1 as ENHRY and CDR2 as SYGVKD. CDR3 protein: CAIRPGQGITGELFF. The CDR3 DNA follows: TGTGCCATCAGGCCGGGACAGGGAATCACCGGGGAGCTGTTTTTT.

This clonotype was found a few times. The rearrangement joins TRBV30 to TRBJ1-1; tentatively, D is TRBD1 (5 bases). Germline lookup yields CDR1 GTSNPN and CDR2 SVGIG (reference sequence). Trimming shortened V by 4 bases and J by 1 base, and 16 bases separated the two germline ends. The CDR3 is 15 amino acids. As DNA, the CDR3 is TGTGCCTGGAATAAGAGGGGCAGTGGGAACACTGAAGCTTTCTTT. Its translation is CAWNKRGSGNTEAFF.

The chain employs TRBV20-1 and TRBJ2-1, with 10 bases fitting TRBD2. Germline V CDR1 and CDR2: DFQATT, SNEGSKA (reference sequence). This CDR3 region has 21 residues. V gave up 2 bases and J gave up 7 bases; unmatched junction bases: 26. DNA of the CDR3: TGCAGTGCTAGAACTAGAAATAAAGCGGGAGGGCCGGAAGTAGCTTGGAATGAGCAGTTCTTC. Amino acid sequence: CSARTRNKAGGPEVAWNEQFF.

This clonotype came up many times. This chain's CDR3 is CATSQRQSSYNEQFF. Written as DNA, the CDR3 is TGTGCCACCAGCCAGAGACAAAGCTCCTACAATGAGCAGTTCTTC. This chain links TRBV24-1 with TRBJ2-1; no clear D gene. Germline V gives CDR1 KGHDR, CDR2 SFDVKD. Trimming took off 7 bases at V and 0 bases at J, with 12 bases between the two ends. The CDR3 covers 15 residues.